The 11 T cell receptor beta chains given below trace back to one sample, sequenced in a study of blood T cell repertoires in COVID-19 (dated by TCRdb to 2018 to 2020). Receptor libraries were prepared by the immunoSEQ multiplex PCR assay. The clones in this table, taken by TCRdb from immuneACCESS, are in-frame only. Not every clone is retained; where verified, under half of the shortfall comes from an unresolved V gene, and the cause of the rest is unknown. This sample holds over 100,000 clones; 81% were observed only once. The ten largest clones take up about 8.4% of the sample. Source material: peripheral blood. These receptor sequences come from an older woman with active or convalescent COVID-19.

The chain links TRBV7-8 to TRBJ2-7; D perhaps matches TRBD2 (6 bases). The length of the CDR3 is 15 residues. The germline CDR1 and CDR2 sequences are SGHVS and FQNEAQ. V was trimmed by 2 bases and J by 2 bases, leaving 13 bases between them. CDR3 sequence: CASSLRQRAAYEQYF. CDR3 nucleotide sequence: TGTGCCAGCAGCTTACGTCAGCGGGCTGCCTACGAGCAGTACTTC.

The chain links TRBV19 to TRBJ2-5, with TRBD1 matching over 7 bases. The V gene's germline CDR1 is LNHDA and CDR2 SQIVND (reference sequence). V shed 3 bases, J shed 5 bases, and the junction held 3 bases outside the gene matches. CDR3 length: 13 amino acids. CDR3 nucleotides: TGTGCCAGTAGTATTCAAGGGGGCGAGACCCAGTACTTC. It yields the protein CASSIQGGETQYF. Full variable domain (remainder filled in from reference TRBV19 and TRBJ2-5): DGGITQSPKYLFRKEGQNVTLSCEQNLNHDAMYWYRQDPGQGLRLIYYSQIVNDFQKGDIAEGYSVSREKKESFPLTVTSAQKNPTAFYLCASSIQGGETQYFGPGTRLLVL.

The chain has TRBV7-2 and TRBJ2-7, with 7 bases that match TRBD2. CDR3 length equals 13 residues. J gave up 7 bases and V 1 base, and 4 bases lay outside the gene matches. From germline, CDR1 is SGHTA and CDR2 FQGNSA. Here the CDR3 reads CASSLVGGREQYF. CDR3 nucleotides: TGTGCCAGCAGCTTAGTGGGGGGGAGAGAGCAGTACTTC.

CDR3 nucleotides: TGTGCCAGCAGCGTAGCTTCCAATCAGCCCCAGCATTTT. Its protein product is CASSVASNQPQHF. The J gene is TRBJ1-5, the V gene TRBV9; D gene ambiguous. Germline V gene sequence: CDR1 SGDLS, CDR2 YYNGEE. Trimming cost V 0 bases and J 3 bases, with 4 bases left between them. This CDR3 contains 13 residues.

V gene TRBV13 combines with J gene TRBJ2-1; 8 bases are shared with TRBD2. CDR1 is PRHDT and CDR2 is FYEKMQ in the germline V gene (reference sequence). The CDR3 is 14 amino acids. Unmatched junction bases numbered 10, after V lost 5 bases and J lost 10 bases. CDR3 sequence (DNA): TGTGCCAGCAGCGACCCCGGGACTAGGATGGAGCAGTTCTTC. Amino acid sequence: CASSDPGTRMEQFF.

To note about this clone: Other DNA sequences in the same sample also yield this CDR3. This CDR3 reads CASSYEGAYTEAFF. The CDR3 DNA is TGTGCCAGCAGTTACGAGGGGGCATACACTGAAGCTTTCTTT. The chain employs TRBV6-2 or TRBV6-3 and TRBJ1-1, with 7 bases identical to TRBD1. The trim removed 2 bases at V and 3 bases at J, leaving 3 bases unmatched. Looked up from germline, CDR1 is MNHEY and CDR2 is SVGEGT. CDR3 length equals 14 residues.

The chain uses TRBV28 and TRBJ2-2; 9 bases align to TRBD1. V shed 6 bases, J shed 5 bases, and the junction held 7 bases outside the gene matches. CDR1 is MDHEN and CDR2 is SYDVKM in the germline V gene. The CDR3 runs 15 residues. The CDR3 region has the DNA TGTGCCAGCAGGGGTGGGACAGGGATGACCGGGGAGCTGTTTTTT. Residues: CASRGGTGMTGELFF. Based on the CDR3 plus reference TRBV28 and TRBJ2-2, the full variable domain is DVKVTQSSRYLVKRTGEKVFLECVQDMDHENMFWYRQDPGLGLRLIYFSYDVKMKEKGDIPEGYSVSREKKERFSLILESASTNQTSMYLCASRGGTGMTGELFFGEGSRLTVL.

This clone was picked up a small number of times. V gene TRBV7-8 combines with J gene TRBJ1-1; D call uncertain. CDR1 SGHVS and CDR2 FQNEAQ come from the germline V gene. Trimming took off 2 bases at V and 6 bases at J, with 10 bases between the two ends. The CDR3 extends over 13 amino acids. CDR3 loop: CASSLSGSAEAFF. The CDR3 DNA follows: TGTGCCAGCAGCTTATCGGGGAGCGCTGAAGCTTTCTTT.

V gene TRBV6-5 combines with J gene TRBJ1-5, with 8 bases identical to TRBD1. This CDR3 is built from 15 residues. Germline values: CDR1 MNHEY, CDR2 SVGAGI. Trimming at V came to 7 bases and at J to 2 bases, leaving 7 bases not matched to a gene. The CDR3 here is CASNTGGAGNQPQHF. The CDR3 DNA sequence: TGTGCCAGCAATACAGGGGGTGCAGGCAATCAGCCCCAGCATTTT.

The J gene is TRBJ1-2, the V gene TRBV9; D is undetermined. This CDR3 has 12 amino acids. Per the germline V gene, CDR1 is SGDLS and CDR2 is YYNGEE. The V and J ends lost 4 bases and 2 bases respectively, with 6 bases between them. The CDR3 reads CASSPRNYGYTF. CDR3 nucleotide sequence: TGTGCCAGCAGCCCGAGGAACTATGGCTACACCTTC. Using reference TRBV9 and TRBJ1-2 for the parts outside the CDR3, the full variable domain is DSGVTQTPKHLITATGQRVTLRCSPRSGDLSVYWYQQSLDQGLQFLIQYYNGEERAKGNILERFSAQQFPDLHSELNLSSLELGDSALYFCASSPRNYGYTFGSGTRLTVV.

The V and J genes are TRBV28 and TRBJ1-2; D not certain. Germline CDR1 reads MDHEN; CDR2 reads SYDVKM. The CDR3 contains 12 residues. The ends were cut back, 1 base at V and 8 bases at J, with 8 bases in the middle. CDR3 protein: CASSLSGIGYTF. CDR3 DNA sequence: TGTGCCAGCAGTTTATCGGGGATAGGCTACACCTTC.